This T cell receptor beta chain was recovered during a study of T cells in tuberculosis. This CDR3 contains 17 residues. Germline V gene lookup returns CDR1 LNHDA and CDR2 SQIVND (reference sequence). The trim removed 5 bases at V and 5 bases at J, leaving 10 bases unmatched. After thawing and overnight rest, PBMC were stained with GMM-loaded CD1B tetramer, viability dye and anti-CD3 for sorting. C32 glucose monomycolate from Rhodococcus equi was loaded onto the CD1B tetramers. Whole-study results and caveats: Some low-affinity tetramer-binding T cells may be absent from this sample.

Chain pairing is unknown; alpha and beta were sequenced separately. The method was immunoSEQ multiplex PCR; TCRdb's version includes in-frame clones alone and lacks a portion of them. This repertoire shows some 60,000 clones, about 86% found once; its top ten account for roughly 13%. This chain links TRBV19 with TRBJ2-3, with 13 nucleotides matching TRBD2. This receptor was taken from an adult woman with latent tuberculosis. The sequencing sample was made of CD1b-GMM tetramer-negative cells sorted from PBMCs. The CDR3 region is CASSPFWTSGGGDTQYF. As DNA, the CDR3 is TGTGCCAGTAGTCCATTCTGGACTAGCGGGGGAGGAGATACGCAGTATTTT.